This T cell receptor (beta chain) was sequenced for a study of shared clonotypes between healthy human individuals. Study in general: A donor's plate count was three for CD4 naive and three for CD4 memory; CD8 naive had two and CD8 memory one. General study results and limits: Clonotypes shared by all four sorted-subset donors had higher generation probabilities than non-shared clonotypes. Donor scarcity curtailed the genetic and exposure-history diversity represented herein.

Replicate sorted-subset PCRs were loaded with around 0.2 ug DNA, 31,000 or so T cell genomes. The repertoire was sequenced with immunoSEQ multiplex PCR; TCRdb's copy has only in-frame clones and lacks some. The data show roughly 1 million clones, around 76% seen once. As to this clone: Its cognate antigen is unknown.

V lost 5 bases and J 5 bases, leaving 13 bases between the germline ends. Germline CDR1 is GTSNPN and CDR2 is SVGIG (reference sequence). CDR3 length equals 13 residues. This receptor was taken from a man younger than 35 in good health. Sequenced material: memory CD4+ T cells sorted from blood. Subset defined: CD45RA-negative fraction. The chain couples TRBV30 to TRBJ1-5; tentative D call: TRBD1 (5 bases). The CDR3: CAWGGGLDQPQHF. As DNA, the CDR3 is TGTGCCTGGGGGGGTGGGCTGGATCAGCCCCAGCATTTT.